These T cell receptor beta chains were read from a single sample in a study of breast tumors, draining lymph nodes, adjacent tissues. TCRdb passed the multiplex PCR reads through MiXCR, listing each CDR3 protein once. The table lists 33,000 or so distinct CDR3 sequences, 60% to 80% of them singletons. Sequencing was performed on breast tumor tissue. These receptors all stem from a female donor with breast cancer. Some clones in this sample may be carry-over from other donors' samples. Each CDR3 is given with its conserved first and last residue. D genes are given only for firm matches. Some rows mark clone size as missing; the rest say once, few, many or name a class of expanded clone.

cdr3_aa	cdr3_nt	v_call	j_call	d_call	clone_size
CASSIGTNTQYF	TGTGCCAGTAGTATAGGGACTAATACGCAGTATTTT	TRBV19	TRBJ2-3	NA	NA
CSVRSGGLHNYEQYF	TGCAGTGTTCGAAGCGGGGGGCTTCACAACTACGAGCAGTACTTC	TRBV20-1	TRBJ2-7	TRBD2	large
CASSVYIHEMNTEAFF	TGTGCCAGCAGCGTTTATATCCACGAGATGAACACTGAAGCTTTCTTT	TRBV14	TRBJ1-1	NA	many
CASSIGLISGTGNSPLHF	TGTGCCAGTAGTATAGGCCTCATATCCGGGACAGGAAATTCACCCCTCCACTTT	TRBV19	TRBJ1-6	TRBD1	NA
CASSDRAYGYTF	TGTGCCAGCAGTGATCGGGCGTATGGCTACACCTTC	TRBV6-1	TRBJ1-2	NA	many
CSARQLETQYF	TGCAGTGCTAGACAATTGGAGACCCAGTACTTC	TRBV20-1	TRBJ2-5	NA	NA
CSARSSSRKSYNEQFF	TGCAGTGCTAGATCTTCTTCACGGAAGAGTTACAATGAGCAGTTCTTC	TRBV20-1	TRBJ2-1	NA	NA
CASSSTSGSREQYF	TGTGCCAGCAGCTCCACTAGCGGGAGCCGCGAGCAGTACTTC	TRBV7-8	TRBJ2-7	TRBD2	many
CASSPLTNKGSPLHF	TGTGCCAGCAGCCCCTTAACTAATAAGGGATCACCCCTCCACTTT	TRBV5-6	TRBJ1-6	NA	NA
CASSEEGSSGNTIYF	TGTGCCAGCAGTGAAGAGGGTAGCTCTGGAAACACCATATATTTT	TRBV2	TRBJ1-3	NA	medium-sized
CASRPGVRSGNTIYF	TGTGCCAGCAGGCCAGGGGTCCGCTCTGGAAACACCATATATTTT	TRBV7-9	TRBJ1-3	NA	NA
CSAREQRGDNSPLHF	TGCAGTGCTAGGGAACAACGCGGGGATAATTCACCCCTCCACTTT	TRBV20-1	TRBJ1-6	NA	few
CASSLDRPYYGYTF	TGTGCCAGCAGCTTAGACAGGCCATACTATGGCTACACCTTC	TRBV7-2	TRBJ1-2	NA	few
CASSTDRPTVWRGYTF	TGTGCCAGCAGCACGGACAGGCCCACTGTGTGGCGTGGCTACACCTTC	TRBV7-8	TRBJ1-2	TRBD1	NA
CAAGRGSQPNSYNEQFF	TGTGCCGCCGGCCGGGGTTCTCAGCCCAACTCCTACAATGAGCAGTTCTTC	TRBV12-3/TRBV12-4	TRBJ2-1	NA	many
CASSYSYNEQFF	TGTGCCAGCAGTTACTCCTACAATGAGCAGTTCTTC	TRBV6-2/TRBV6-3	TRBJ2-1	NA	medium-sized
CASSQENEQFF	TGTGCCAGCAGTCAGGAGAATGAGCAGTTCTTC	TRBV6-5	TRBJ2-1	NA	NA
CASSSGTNTGELFF	TGTGCCAGCAGCTCCGGGACAAACACCGGGGAGCTGTTTTTT	TRBV7-3	TRBJ2-2	NA	NA
CASSRHSSGGNTIYF	TGTGCCAGCAGTCGACACTCTTCGGGGGGAAACACCATATATTTT	TRBV28	TRBJ1-3	NA	NA
CASSPRQSLSGNTIYF	TGTGCCAGCAGTCCCCGCCAGAGCCTCTCTGGAAACACCATATATTTT	TRBV6-5	TRBJ1-3	NA	NA
CASSVEGLAGFEQYF	TGTGCCAGCAGCGTAGAGGGACTAGCGGGTTTTGAGCAGTACTTC	TRBV9	TRBJ2-7	TRBD2	NA
CASSDPSSYNEQFF	TGTGCCAGTAGCGATCCGAGCTCCTACAATGAGCAGTTCTTC	TRBV19	TRBJ2-1	NA	many
CSVLDGANVLTF	TGCAGCGTCCTTGACGGGGCCAACGTCCTGACTTTC	TRBV29-1	TRBJ2-6	NA	NA
CASSQNRLTNEKLFF	TGTGCCAGCAGTCAAAACAGGTTAACTAATGAAAAACTGTTTTTT	TRBV2	TRBJ1-4	NA	NA
CASSLGSVDGNTIYF	TGTGCCAGCAGCTTAGGATCTGTGGACGGAAACACCATATATTTT	TRBV7-9	TRBJ1-3	NA	many
CATSRGAGYWAFF	TGTGCCACCAGCAGAGGGGCCGGGTACTGGGCTTTCTTT	TRBV15	TRBJ1-1	NA	many
CASSHKDFSPLHF	TGTGCCAGCAGCCATAAGGATTTCTCACCCCTCCACTTT	TRBV14	TRBJ1-6	NA	NA
CASSYKGTEQFF	TGTGCCAGCAGCTATAAGGGCACTGAGCAGTTCTTC	TRBV7-2	TRBJ2-1	NA	few
CASSLVGGPNYGYTF	TGCGCCAGCAGCTTGGTAGGGGGCCCTAACTATGGCTACACCTTC	TRBV5-1	TRBJ1-2	TRBD1	NA
CATSDDRSNYGYTF	TGTGCCACCAGTGATGACAGGAGCAACTATGGCTACACCTTC	TRBV24-1	TRBJ1-2	NA	once
CSVEWGNEQFF	TGCAGCGTTGAATGGGGGAATGAGCAGTTCTTC	TRBV29-1	TRBJ2-1	NA	NA
CASSRSLSPSSYNEQFF	TGCGCCAGCAGCCGTAGCCTTTCCCCGTCCTCCTACAATGAGCAGTTCTTC	TRBV4-1	TRBJ2-1	NA	many
CASSSGGPYEQYF	TGTGCCAGCAGTTCAGGGGGTCCCTACGAGCAGTACTTC	TRBV6-5	TRBJ2-7	TRBD1	NA
CASSWVRGTQYF	TGTGCCAGCAGCTGGGTTCGCGGTACGCAGTATTTT	TRBV11-3	TRBJ2-3	NA	NA
CASSERLRGGAWEQYF	TGCGCCAGCAGTGAGAGGTTGAGAGGGGGAGCGTGGGAGCAGTACTTC	TRBV10-2	TRBJ2-7	NA	NA
CSARELGTSGSYEQYF	TGCAGTGCTAGAGAATTAGGGACTAGCGGGAGCTACGAGCAGTACTTC	TRBV20-1	TRBJ2-7	TRBD2	NA
CASSQGTDSRVLFF	TGTGCCAGCAGCCAAGGGACCGACTCCCGTGTTCTGTTTTTT	TRBV11-2	TRBJ1-4	NA	NA
CASRARHNSPLHF	TGTGCCAGCAGGGCCCGGCATAATTCACCCCTCCACTTT	TRBV7-9	TRBJ1-6	NA	once
CASTTQGTRETQYF	TGTGCCAGCACGACACAGGGAACCAGAGAGACCCAGTACTTC	TRBV6-1	TRBJ2-5	NA	medium-sized
CASSAHQGEGGYTF	TGTGCCAGCAGCGCCCACCAGGGGGAAGGTGGCTACACCTTC	TRBV9	TRBJ1-2	TRBD1	NA
CASSPRTGYNEKLFF	TGTGCCAGCAGCCCTAGGACAGGGTATAATGAAAAACTGTTTTTT	TRBV11-2	TRBJ1-4	TRBD1	NA
CASSTASGGDTQYF	TGTGCCAGCAGTACAGCTAGCGGAGGGGATACGCAGTATTTT	TRBV7-2	TRBJ2-3	TRBD2	NA
CSAGSGGYGYTF	TGCAGTGCTGGTTCAGGGGGATATGGCTACACCTTC	TRBV20-1	TRBJ1-2	TRBD1	NA
CSLQGFLYEQYF	TGCAGCTTGCAGGGGTTCCTCTACGAGCAGTACTTC	TRBV29-1	TRBJ2-7	NA	NA
CASSVGGLGNTIYF	TGTGCCAGCAGCGTAGGAGGGCTGGGAAACACCATATATTTT	TRBV9	TRBJ1-3	NA	NA
CASSQTGDYEQYF	TGCGCCAGCAGCCAAACAGGGGATTACGAGCAGTACTTC	TRBV4-1	TRBJ2-7	TRBD1	NA
CASSYVVGTGVNEQYF	TGTGCCAGCAGTTACGTGGTAGGGACAGGGGTGAACGAGCAGTACTTC	TRBV6-5	TRBJ2-7	TRBD1	many
CASSEAAYSGGEDTQYF	TGTGCCAGCAGTGAAGCGGCCTATAGCGGGGGGGAGGATACGCAGTATTTT	TRBV2	TRBJ2-3	TRBD2	NA
CSARSQGGLSYNEQFF	TGCAGTGCTAGATCGCAGGGGGGCCTCTCCTACAATGAGCAGTTCTTC	TRBV20-1	TRBJ2-1	NA	many
CASSLPPSGGAEAFF	TGCGCCAGCAGCTTACCCCCATCCGGAGGAGCTGAAGCTTTCTTT	TRBV5-1	TRBJ1-1	NA	NA
CSARATYNEQFF	TGCAGTGCTAGAGCAACCTACAATGAGCAGTTCTTC	TRBV20-1	TRBJ2-1	NA	many
CASSKTTSAPNEFF	TGTGCCAGCAGCAAAACCACTAGCGCCCCAAACGAGTTCTTC	TRBV7-9	TRBJ2-1	TRBD2	NA
CATSDSGTSWSTDTQYF	TGTGCCACCAGTGATTCCGGGACTAGTTGGAGCACAGATACGCAGTATTTT	TRBV24-1	TRBJ2-3	TRBD2	many